This record looks at one T cell receptor (beta chain) sequence and its context. Its antigen target is currently unknown. Base qualities are not at hand, and no much larger clone is one base apart. This entry comes from a study of T cell responses to AZD1222 COVID-19 vaccine (dated by TCRdb to the early 2020s). Notes on the research overall: AZD1222 recipients with second doses at about 4 weeks or about 12 weeks were pooled, because spike-specific TCR depth and breadth did not differ between schedules. TCR sequencing was performed for 233 trial participants, of whom around 210 were given two doses of AZD1222 and around 26 were given two doses of MenACWY control vaccine. Trial participants were enrolled by age into 18-55, 56-69 and 70-plus year subgroups, with about 150, 27 and 61 TCR-sequenced participants respectively.

Study-level results and caveats: The whole spike protein was spanned by vaccine-associated CD4 TCRs, and dominant responses were seen in regions 160-218 and 743-854. Participants were mostly white British and included more females than males, and it was suggested by the authors that clonal diversity may have been underestimated. In the small 56-69-year group, the increase in depth fell short of significance, most likely because of low power. Conclusions about previously exposed vaccinees are limited, since just five to seven AZD1222 recipients were seropositive for SARS-CoV-2 at baseline. Reportedly, close to half of the unique spike-specific TCRs recognized epitopes lying outside the regions that are mutated in the B.1.351 and B.1.1.7 variants. After two AZD1222 doses, spike-specific TCR breadth and depth were significantly higher than at day 0 and than in MenACWY recipients. No day 14 peak-response samples were available, so repertoires were characterized only after the peak T cell response.

The CDR3 regions of human TCRbeta chains were analyzed by immunosequencing. Under the source paper's analysis protocol: Repertoire TCRs were checked for matches against a reference library of SARS-CoV-2-specific TCRs that had been generated using the MIRA antigen-specificity platform. Breadth was defined as the fraction of unique TCRs that were SARS-CoV-2-associated, and depth was defined as the fraction of total T cells that were SARS-CoV-2-associated. Using the MIRA data, each spike-specific TCR was assigned both to the spike region to which the TCR was reactive and to a CD4 or CD8 class. Log10-transformed breadth and depth values were compared by one-way ANOVA with Sidak's multiple comparisons tests. TCRdb carries this immuneACCESS record with in-frame sequences only. Its versions omit some clonotypes, under half of them owing to an unresolved V gene in the studies checked, with the rest unexplained. V and J calls and clone size are copied from that table; D and trimming were computed from the DNA. The sample data list more than 150,000 clones, and 90% of these were observed just once. The top ten clonotypes cover less than 1.6% of the sample.

Sample time point, as interpreted from the label and publication: baseline before first vaccination. Vaccinee samples came from UK trials COV001 and COV002, including a single-blind randomized controlled phase 2/3 trial of AZD1222 (ChAdOx1 nCoV-19) in healthy adults. Trial participant PBMC samples were collected at day 0 and day 28 after the second dose for TCRbeta chain sequencing. CDR1 SGHNT and CDR2 YYREEE were looked up in the germline V gene (reference sequence). The CDR3 holds 17 amino acids from the cysteine to the phenylalanine. Only the CDR3 portion is preserved as DNA: 51 bases, with reading frame beginning at the first base. V and J are truncated by 0 bases and 3 bases respectively, leaving an intervening sequence of 16 bases.

This TCR derives from an adult in good health. The sequence links TRBV5-4 to TRBJ2-1, and TRBD2 may be the D gene, going by 6 matching bases. Sequenced here: peripheral blood, sampled on day 0 of AZD1222 vaccination. Here is the DNA: TGTGCCAGCAGCTTGGGTTTCGGGGGAAGGGACTACAATGAGCAGTTCTTC. It translates as CASSLGFGGRDYNEQFF.